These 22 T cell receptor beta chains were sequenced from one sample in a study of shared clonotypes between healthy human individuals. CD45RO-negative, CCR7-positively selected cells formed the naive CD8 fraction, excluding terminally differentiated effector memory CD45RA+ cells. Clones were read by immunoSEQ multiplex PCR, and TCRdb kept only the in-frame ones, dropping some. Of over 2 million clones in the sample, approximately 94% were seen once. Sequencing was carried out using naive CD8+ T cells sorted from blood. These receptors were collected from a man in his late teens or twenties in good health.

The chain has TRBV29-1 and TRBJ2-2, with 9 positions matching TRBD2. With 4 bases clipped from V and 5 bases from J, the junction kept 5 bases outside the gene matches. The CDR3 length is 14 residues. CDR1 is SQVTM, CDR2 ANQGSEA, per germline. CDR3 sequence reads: CSVVFAGGTGELFF. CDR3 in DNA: TGCAGCGTTGTATTCGCGGGAGGGACCGGGGAGCTGTTTTTT.

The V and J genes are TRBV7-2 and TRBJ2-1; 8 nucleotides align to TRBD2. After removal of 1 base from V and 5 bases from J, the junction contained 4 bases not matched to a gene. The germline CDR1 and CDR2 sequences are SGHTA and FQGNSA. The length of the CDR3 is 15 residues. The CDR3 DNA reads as TGTGCCAGCAGCTTAGAACTAGCGGAGAACAATGAGCAGTTCTTC. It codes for CASSLELAENNEQFF.

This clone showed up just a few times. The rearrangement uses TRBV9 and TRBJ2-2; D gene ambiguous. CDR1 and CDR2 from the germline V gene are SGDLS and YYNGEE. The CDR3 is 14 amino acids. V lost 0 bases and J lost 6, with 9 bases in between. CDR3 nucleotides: TGTGCCAGCAGCGTAGCGGGCCGGGCCGGGGAGCTGTTTTTT. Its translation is CASSVAGRAGELFF. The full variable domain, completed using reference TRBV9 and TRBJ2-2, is DSGVTQTPKHLITATGQRVTLRCSPRSGDLSVYWYQQSLDQGLQFLIQYYNGEERAKGNILERFSAQQFPDLHSELNLSSLELGDSALYFCASSVAGRAGELFFGEGSRLTVL.

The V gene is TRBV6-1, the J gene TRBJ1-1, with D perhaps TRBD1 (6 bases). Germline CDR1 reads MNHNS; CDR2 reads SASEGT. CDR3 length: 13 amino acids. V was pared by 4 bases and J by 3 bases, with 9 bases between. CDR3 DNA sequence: TGTGCCAGCAGTGTTGGGGGGCACACTGAAGCTTTCTTT. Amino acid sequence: CASSVGGHTEAFF.

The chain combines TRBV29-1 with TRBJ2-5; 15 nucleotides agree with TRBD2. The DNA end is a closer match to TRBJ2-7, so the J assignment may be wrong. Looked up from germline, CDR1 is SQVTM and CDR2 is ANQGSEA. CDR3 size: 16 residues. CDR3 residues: CSVGGTSGGSSYEQYF. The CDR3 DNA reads TGCAGCGTTGGTGGGACTAGCGGGGGGAGCTCCTACGAGCAGTACTTC.

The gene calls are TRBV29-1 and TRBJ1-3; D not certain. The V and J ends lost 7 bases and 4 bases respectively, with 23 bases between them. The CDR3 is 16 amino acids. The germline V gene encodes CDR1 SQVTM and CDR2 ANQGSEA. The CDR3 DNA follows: TGCAGCGCGTTGGGGTACAGCGACAATACCGGAAACACCATATATTTT. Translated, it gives CSALGYSDNTGNTIYF.

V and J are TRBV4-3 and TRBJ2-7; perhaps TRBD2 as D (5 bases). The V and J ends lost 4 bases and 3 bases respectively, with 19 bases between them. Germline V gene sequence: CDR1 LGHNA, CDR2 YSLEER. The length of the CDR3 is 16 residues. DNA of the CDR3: TGCGCCAGCAGCCTCCAGTTGGGGAGCTTGGGCTACGAGCAGTACTTC. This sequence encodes CASSLQLGSLGYEQYF.

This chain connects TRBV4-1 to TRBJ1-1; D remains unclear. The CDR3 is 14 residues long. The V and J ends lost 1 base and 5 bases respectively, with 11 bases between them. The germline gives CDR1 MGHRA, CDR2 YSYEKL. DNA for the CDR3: TGCGCCAGCAGCCAAGTCCCGGGGAGTACTGAAGCTTTCTTT. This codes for CASSQVPGSTEAFF.

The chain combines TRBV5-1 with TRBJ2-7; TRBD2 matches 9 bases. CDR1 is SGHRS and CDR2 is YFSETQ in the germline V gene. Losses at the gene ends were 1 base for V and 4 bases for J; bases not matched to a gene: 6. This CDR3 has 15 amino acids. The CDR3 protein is CASSLQREVVYEQYF. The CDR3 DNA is TGCGCCAGCAGCTTGCAGCGGGAGGTGGTGTACGAGCAGTACTTC.

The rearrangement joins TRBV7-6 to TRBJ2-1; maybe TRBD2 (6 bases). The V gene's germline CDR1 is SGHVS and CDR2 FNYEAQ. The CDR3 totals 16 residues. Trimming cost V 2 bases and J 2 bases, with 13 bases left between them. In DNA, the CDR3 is TGTGCCAGCAGCTTAAAAGTAGGGGAGGCCTACAATGAGCAGTTCTTC. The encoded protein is CASSLKVGEAYNEQFF.

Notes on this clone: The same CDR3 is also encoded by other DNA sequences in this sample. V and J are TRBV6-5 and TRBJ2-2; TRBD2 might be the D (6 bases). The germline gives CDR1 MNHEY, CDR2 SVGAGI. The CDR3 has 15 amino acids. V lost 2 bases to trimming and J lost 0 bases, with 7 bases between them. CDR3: CASSYRLANTGELFF. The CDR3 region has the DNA TGTGCCAGCAGTTACAGACTAGCGAACACCGGGGAGCTGTTTTTT.

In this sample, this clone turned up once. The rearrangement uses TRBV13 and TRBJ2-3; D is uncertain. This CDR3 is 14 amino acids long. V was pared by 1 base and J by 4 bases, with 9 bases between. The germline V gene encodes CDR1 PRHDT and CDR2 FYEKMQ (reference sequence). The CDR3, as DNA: TGTGCCAGCAGCTTAGAGGTCGGCCCAGATACGCAGTATTTT. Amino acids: CASSLEVGPDTQYF.

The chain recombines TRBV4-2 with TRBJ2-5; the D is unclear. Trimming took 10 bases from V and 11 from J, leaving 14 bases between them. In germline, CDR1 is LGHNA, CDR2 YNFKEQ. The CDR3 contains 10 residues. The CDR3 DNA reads TGTGCCATCCCCCATACGGAGCAGTACTTC. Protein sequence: CAIPHTEQYF.

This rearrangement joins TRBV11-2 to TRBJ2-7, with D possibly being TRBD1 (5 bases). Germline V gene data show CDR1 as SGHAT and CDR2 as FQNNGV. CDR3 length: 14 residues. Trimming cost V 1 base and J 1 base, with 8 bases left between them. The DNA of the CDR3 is TGTGCCAGCAGCTTAGCAGGGAATTCCTACGAGCAGTACTTC. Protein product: CASSLAGNSYEQYF.

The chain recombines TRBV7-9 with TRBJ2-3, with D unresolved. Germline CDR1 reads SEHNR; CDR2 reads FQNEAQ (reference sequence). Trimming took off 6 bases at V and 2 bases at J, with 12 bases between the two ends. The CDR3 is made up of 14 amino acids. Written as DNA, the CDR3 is TGTGCCAGCAGTTCAGTTTCAATCACAGATACGCAGTATTTT. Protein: CASSSVSITDTQYF.

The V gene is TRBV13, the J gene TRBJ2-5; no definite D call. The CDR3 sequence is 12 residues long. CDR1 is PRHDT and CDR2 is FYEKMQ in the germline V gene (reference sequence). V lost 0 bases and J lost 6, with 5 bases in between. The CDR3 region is CASSLGAQTQYF. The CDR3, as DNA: TGTGCCAGCAGCTTAGGTGCACAGACCCAGTACTTC. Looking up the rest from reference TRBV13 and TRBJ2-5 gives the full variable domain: AAGVIQSPRHLIKEKRETATLKCYPIPRHDTVYWYQQGPGQDPQFLISFYEKMQSDKGSIPDRFSAQQFSDYHSELNMSSLELGDSALYFCASSLGAQTQYFGPGTRLLVL.

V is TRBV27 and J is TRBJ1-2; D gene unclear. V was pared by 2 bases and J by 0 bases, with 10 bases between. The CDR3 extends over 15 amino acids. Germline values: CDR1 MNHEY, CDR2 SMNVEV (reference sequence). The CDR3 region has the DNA TGTGCCAGCAGTTTACAATGGAACTCTAACTATGGCTACACCTTC. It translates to CASSLQWNSNYGYTF.

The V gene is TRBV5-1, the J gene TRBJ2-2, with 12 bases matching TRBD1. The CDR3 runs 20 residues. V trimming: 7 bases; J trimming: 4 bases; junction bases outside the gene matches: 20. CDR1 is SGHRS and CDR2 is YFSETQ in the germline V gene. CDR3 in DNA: TGCGCCAGCCCTTGGGACAGGGGGCAACTAGCGGGATGGGTCACCGGGGAGCTGTTTTTT. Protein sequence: CASPWDRGQLAGWVTGELFF.

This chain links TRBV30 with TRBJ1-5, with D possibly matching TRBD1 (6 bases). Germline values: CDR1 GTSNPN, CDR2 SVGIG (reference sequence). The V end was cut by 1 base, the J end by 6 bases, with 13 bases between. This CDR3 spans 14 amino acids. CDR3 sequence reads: CAWSATGLGQPQHF. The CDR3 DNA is TGTGCCTGGAGTGCCACAGGGTTGGGTCAGCCCCAGCATTTT.

The CDR3 reads CASSVDGVSDTQYF. The CDR3 DNA reads as TGTGCCAGCAGCGTAGATGGGGTATCAGATACGCAGTATTTT. V gene TRBV9 combines with J gene TRBJ2-3, with no clear D. The V end lost 0 bases, the J end lost 4 bases, and 9 bases lay between the germline ends. This CDR3 is 14 amino acids long. Germline V lookup: CDR1 SGDLS, CDR2 YYNGEE. Combining the CDR3 with reference TRBV9 and TRBJ2-3 gives the whole variable domain DSGVTQTPKHLITATGQRVTLRCSPRSGDLSVYWYQQSLDQGLQFLIQYYNGEERAKGNILERFSAQQFPDLHSELNLSSLELGDSALYFCASSVDGVSDTQYFGPGTRLTVL.

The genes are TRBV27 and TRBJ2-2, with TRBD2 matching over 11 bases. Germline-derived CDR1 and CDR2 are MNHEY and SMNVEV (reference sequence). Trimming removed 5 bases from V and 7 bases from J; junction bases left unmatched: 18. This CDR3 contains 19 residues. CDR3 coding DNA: TGTGCCAGCAGTATCCGTAGCGGGGGGGCCGGATCGGTTATCGGGGAGCTGTTTTTT. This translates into CASSIRSGGAGSVIGELFF.

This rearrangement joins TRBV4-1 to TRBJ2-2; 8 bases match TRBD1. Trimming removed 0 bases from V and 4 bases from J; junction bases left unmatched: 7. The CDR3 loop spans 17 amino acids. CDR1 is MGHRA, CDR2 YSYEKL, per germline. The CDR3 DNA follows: TGCGCCAGCAGCCAAGATCCTGAGACAGGGGCCACCGGGGAGCTGTTTTTT. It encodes CASSQDPETGATGELFF.